This passage covers 29 T cell receptor beta chains from one sample sequenced in a study of CD8+ T cells in alopecia areata. RNA extraction and reverse transcription yielded cDNA as sequencing template. Some clones are missing from TCRdb's copy, which holds only in-frame ones; the method was immunoSEQ multiplex PCR. Among about 110,000 clones listed, under 60% were seen once. The sample was NKG2D-low CD8+ T cells sorted from blood. These TCRs come from a human donor with alopecia areata.

The chain couples TRBV6-5 to TRBJ1-3; no definite D call. This CDR3 spans 13 amino acids. Trimming shortened V by 8 bases and J by 3 bases, and 11 bases separated the two germline ends. Germline assignment: CDR1 MNHEY and CDR2 SVGAGI. In DNA, the CDR3 is TGTGCCAGCTCCCGAGGCTTTGGAAACACCATATATTTT. This codes for CASSRGFGNTIYF.

The chain recombines TRBV27 with TRBJ1-2, with TRBD1 as a possible D gene (5 bases). CDR3 size: 15 residues. Germline-derived CDR1 and CDR2 are MNHEY and SMNVEV (reference sequence). V was pared by 3 bases and J by 4 bases, with 15 bases between. The CDR3 nucleotides are TGTGCCAGCAGTTTCCACAAGACAGATATCTATGGCTACACCTTC. Amino acid sequence: CASSFHKTDIYGYTF.

This clone was detected once. This chain joins TRBV5-6 and TRBJ2-1; 9 bases map to TRBD2. CDR1 and CDR2 from the germline V gene are SGHDT and YYEEEE. V trimming: 9 bases; J trimming: 6 bases; junction bases outside the gene matches: 13. CDR3 length: 15 amino acids. CDR3: CATAGGPGGANEQFF. The CDR3 bases are TGTGCCACCGCGGGAGGGCCGGGAGGGGCCAATGAGCAGTTCTTC.

The CDR3 spells CASSLEVGVRETQYF. For the CDR3, the DNA is TGTGCCAGCAGTTTAGAAGTGGGAGTCCGGGAGACCCAGTACTTC. The chain couples TRBV27 to TRBJ2-5, with D tentatively TRBD2 (5 bases). The CDR3 contains 15 residues. V was clipped by 2 bases and J by 5 bases, with 15 bases between them. In germline, CDR1 is MNHEY, CDR2 SMNVEV (reference sequence).

The chain couples TRBV2 to TRBJ2-3; 9 bases are shared with TRBD2. Germline CDR1 reads SNHLY; CDR2 reads FYNNEI. This CDR3 region has 19 residues. V lost 3 bases to trimming and J lost 0 bases; unmatched junction nucleotides: 13. The CDR3 region has the DNA TGTGCCAGCAGTGAGAGCGGGAGGCCAACCCTTCTAAGCACAGATACGCAGTATTTT. This translates into CASSESGRPTLLSTDTQYF.

This clone was seen more than once but under ten times. J is TRBJ1-1 and V is TRBV19, with D maybe TRBD1 (5 bases). The CDR3 runs 14 residues. V lost 4 bases and J lost 0, with 9 bases in between. Germline lookup yields CDR1 LNHDA and CDR2 SQIVND (reference sequence). The CDR3 spells CASSRQPLNTEAFF. In nucleotides, the CDR3 is TGTGCCAGTAGTAGACAGCCTTTGAACACTGAAGCTTTCTTT.

The chain couples TRBV9 to TRBJ2-7; D possibly matches TRBD1 or TRBD2 (5 bases each). V dropped 0 bases and J dropped 4 bases, with 11 bases sitting between them. The CDR3 loop spans 14 amino acids. Per germline, CDR1 SGDLS and CDR2 YYNGEE. This chain's CDR3 is CASSVGDPQYEQYF. Written as DNA, the CDR3 is TGTGCCAGCAGCGTAGGGGACCCGCAATACGAGCAGTACTTC.

This clone was observed a handful of times. The chain combines TRBV7-9 with TRBJ2-7; no clear D gene. Germline CDR1 is SEHNR and CDR2 is FQNEAQ (reference sequence). V dropped 4 bases and J dropped 3 bases, with 10 bases sitting between them. CDR3 length: 13 amino acids. The CDR3 bases are TGTGCCAGCAGCTCCCCATTGGTCTACGAGCAGTACTTC. Amino acids: CASSSPLVYEQYF.

The rearrangement joins TRBV6-1 to TRBJ2-7, with 7 bases aligning to TRBD2. The V gene end was trimmed by 7 bases and the J gene end by 2 bases; junction bases not matched to a gene: 5. Germline V gives CDR1 MNHNS, CDR2 SASEGT. This CDR3 has 13 amino acids. CDR3 region: CASTPGTTYEQYF. The CDR3 nucleotides are TGTGCCAGCACACCCGGGACTACCTACGAGCAGTACTTC.

The chain is built from TRBV7-6 and TRBJ2-4, with D unclear. The CDR3 loop spans 14 amino acids. The V and J ends lost 5 bases and 7 bases respectively, with 15 bases between them. CDR1 and CDR2 (germline): SGHVS, FNYEAQ. As DNA, the CDR3 is TGTGCCAGCAGCGACCCTAGTAGCCAGAACATTCAGTACTTC. As protein: CASSDPSSQNIQYF.

The chain carries TRBV5-6 and TRBJ2-3; 7 bases match TRBD2. The CDR3 loop spans 14 amino acids. CDR1 and CDR2 (germline): SGHDT, YYEEEE. The V and J ends lost 4 bases and 4 bases, in that order; junction bases with no gene match: 6. CDR3 nucleotide sequence: TGTGCCAGCAGCCTAAGCGGGAACCCAGATACGCAGTATTTT. It is translated as CASSLSGNPDTQYF.

The genes are TRBV5-6 and TRBJ2-7; TRBD1 agrees at 8 bases. CDR3 length equals 13 residues. V lost 7 bases and J lost 7; bases outside the gene matches: 10. Germline assignment: CDR1 SGHDT and CDR2 YYEEEE. This CDR3 is CASGGGTGGEQYF. Written as DNA, the CDR3 is TGTGCCAGCGGGGGCGGGACAGGAGGTGAGCAGTACTTC.

This clone was seen a handful of times. The chain recombines TRBV6-5 with TRBJ2-1; perhaps TRBD2 as D (5 bases). Trimming removed 2 bases from V and 7 bases from J, with 6 bases in between. The CDR3 runs 12 residues. Germline loops: CDR1 MNHEY, CDR2 SVGAGI. CDR3 sequence: CASSYAGNEQFF. CDR3 nucleotide sequence: TGTGCCAGCAGTTACGCGGGTAATGAGCAGTTCTTC.

The chain is built from TRBV4-1 and TRBJ2-7; D is tentatively TRBD1 or TRBD2 (5 bases each). CDR1 and CDR2 (germline): MGHRA, YSYEKL. The CDR3 is 15 residues long. Trimming cost V 4 bases and J 0 bases, with 13 bases left between them. CDR3 region: CASSLMGDSSYEQYF. The CDR3 DNA reads TGCGCCAGCAGCCTTATGGGGGATAGCTCCTACGAGCAGTACTTC.

V gene TRBV10-3 combines with J gene TRBJ2-4; D might be TRBD2 (6 bases). The CDR3 runs 12 residues. The V gene lost 2 bases and the J gene lost 7 bases, with 6 bases spanning the gap. Germline V CDR1 and CDR2: ENHRY, SYGVKD. CDR3: CAISEGGNIQYF. The DNA for the CDR3 is TGTGCCATCAGTGAGGGGGGGAACATTCAGTACTTC.

The chain has TRBV28 and TRBJ1-4; D possibly corresponds to TRBD1 (6 bases). The CDR3 is 13 amino acids. The V and J ends lost 2 bases and 16 bases respectively, with 17 bases between them. Germline values: CDR1 MDHEN, CDR2 SYDVKM. The CDR3 DNA reads TGTGCCAGCAGTTTAGGACCCCACAGGGATCCGTTTTTT. Amino acid sequence: CASSLGPHRDPFF. Based on the CDR3 plus reference TRBV28 and TRBJ1-4, the full variable domain is DVKVTQSSRYLVKRTGEKVFLECVQDMDHENMFWYRQDPGLGLRLIYFSYDVKMKEKGDIPEGYSVSREKKERFSLILESASTNQTSMYLCASSLGPHRDPFFGSGTQLSVL.

Here the CDR3 DNA reads TGTGCCAGCAGTTCGACGACAGGCTCCTACGAGCAGTACTTC. It codes for CASSSTTGSYEQYF. This rearrangement joins TRBV28 to TRBJ2-7, with D perhaps TRBD1 (6 bases). The CDR3 runs 14 residues. Germline V lookup: CDR1 MDHEN, CDR2 SYDVKM. Trimming left V 4 bases short and J 0 bases short, with 10 bases between.

The V call is TRBV5-6, the J call TRBJ2-2; unclear D gene. The germline V gene encodes CDR1 SGHDT and CDR2 YYEEEE. The ends were cut back, 4 bases at V and 3 bases at J, with 10 bases in the middle. This CDR3 region has 14 residues. CDR3 residues: CASSPNTYTGELFF. DNA of the CDR3: TGTGCCAGCAGCCCCAACACGTACACCGGGGAGCTGTTTTTT.

The V and J genes are TRBV13 and TRBJ2-3; 7 bases fit TRBD1. The V gene end was trimmed by 6 bases and the J gene end by 2 bases; junction bases not matched to a gene: 2. The V gene's germline CDR1 is PRHDT and CDR2 FYEKMQ (reference sequence). The CDR3 covers 13 residues. The CDR3 DNA is TGTGCCAGCAGGACAGGGCTCACAGATACGCAGTATTTT. Translation: CASRTGLTDTQYF.

J is TRBJ2-3 and V is TRBV5-6; D not certain. Trimming cost V 0 bases and J 5 bases, with 7 bases left between them. Germline lookup yields CDR1 SGHDT and CDR2 YYEEEE. The CDR3 is 13 residues long. CDR3 loop: CASSLGSGDTQYF. The CDR3 coding sequence is TGTGCCAGCAGCTTGGGTAGTGGAGATACGCAGTATTTT.

The CDR3 is CASSQTSGSYEQYF. The DNA of the CDR3 is TGTGCCAGCAGCCAAACTAGCGGGAGTTACGAGCAGTACTTC. The chain combines TRBV14 with TRBJ2-7, with 11 positions matching TRBD2. The CDR3 is 14 amino acids. CDR1 and CDR2 from the germline V gene are SGHDN and FVKESK. Trimming cost V 2 bases and J 4 bases; bases outside gene matches: 1.

The chain links TRBV27 to TRBJ2-3; TRBD1 is a possible D gene (5 bases). CDR1 is MNHEY and CDR2 is SMNVEV in the germline V gene (reference sequence). V was clipped by 5 bases and J by 0 bases, with 15 bases between them. CDR3 length equals 16 residues. Here the CDR3 reads CASSALTEASTDTQYF. The CDR3 nucleotides read TGTGCCAGCAGTGCATTGACAGAAGCTAGCACAGATACGCAGTATTTT.

V usage is TRBV5-1 and J usage is TRBJ2-7, with TRBD2 matching 7 bases. This CDR3 is 15 amino acids long. V gave up 0 bases and J gave up 2 bases; unmatched junction bases: 5. Germline assignment: CDR1 SGHRS and CDR2 YFSETQ. CDR3 sequence (DNA): TGCGCCAGCAGCTTGGATCTGCGGGAGCCCTACGAGCAGTACTTC. It codes for CASSLDLREPYEQYF.

This clone was seen once. This chain joins TRBV27 and TRBJ2-7, with D perhaps assigned TRBD1 or TRBD2 (6 bases each). The V gene lost 6 bases and the J gene lost 6 bases, with 15 bases spanning the gap. The germline V gene encodes CDR1 MNHEY and CDR2 SMNVEV (reference sequence). This CDR3 contains 13 residues. CDR3 DNA sequence: TGTGCCAGCAGCCTAGGGGGGAGGTCCGAGCAGTACTTC. Its protein product is CASSLGGRSEQYF.

The rearrangement joins TRBV4-1 to TRBJ2-7; a weak D match, TRBD2 (6 bases). CDR1 and CDR2 from the germline V gene are MGHRA and YSYEKL. Trimming took 4 bases from V and 7 from J, leaving 20 bases between them. The CDR3 is 15 residues long. The CDR3 nucleotides read TGCGCCAGCAGCCTTTTTGGGACTGACAATAGGGAGCAGTACTTC. Translating it yields CASSLFGTDNREQYF.

This clone was observed a handful of times. The V call is TRBV19, the J call TRBJ2-1; D ambiguous. CDR1 is LNHDA and CDR2 is SQIVND in the germline V gene (reference sequence). Between the trimmed V and J ends, which lost 6 bases and 6 bases, there was a span of 6 bases. The CDR3 loop spans 11 amino acids. CDR3 amino acids: CASSLSNEQFF. The CDR3 DNA follows: TGTGCCAGTAGCCTCAGCAATGAGCAGTTCTTC.

This chain connects TRBV27 to TRBJ2-7, with TRBD2 identical over 7 bases. V was clipped by 8 bases and J by 7 bases; unmatched bases: 17. Germline V CDR1 and CDR2: MNHEY, SMNVEV (reference sequence). This CDR3 has 15 residues. CDR3 residues: CASRSLNREDGEQYF. DNA of the CDR3: TGTGCCAGCCGTAGTTTGAACCGGGAGGACGGAGAGCAGTACTTC.

V gene TRBV5-1 combines with J gene TRBJ2-1; D remains unclear. The CDR3 runs to 12 residues. Germline V gene sequence: CDR1 SGHRS, CDR2 YFSETQ. The V end lost 0 bases, the J end lost 7 bases, and 5 bases lay between the germline ends. CDR3 loop: CASSLARNEQFF. CDR3 in DNA: TGCGCCAGCAGCTTGGCGCGGAATGAGCAGTTCTTC.

This clone occurred a few times. This rearrangement joins TRBV11-2 to TRBJ2-2; D is uncertain. In germline, CDR1 is SGHAT, CDR2 FQNNGV. V gave up 3 bases and J gave up 4 bases, with 12 bases separating them. The length of the CDR3 is 15 residues. The CDR3 sequence: CASSLGSRATGELFF. CDR3 sequence (DNA): TGTGCCAGCAGCTTGGGCTCACGGGCCACCGGGGAGCTGTTTTTT.